These T cell receptor beta chains were read from a single sample in a study of T cell repertoires in cytomegalovirus infection. From the reads, TCRdb called clonotypes with MiXCR, one entry per CDR3 protein. The table includes fewer than 300,000 distinct CDR3 sequences, under 30% detected once. The specimen sequenced was PBMCs. These receptors originate from a human donor in good health (CMV status not recorded). Some clones in this sample may be carry-over from other donors' samples. Both conserved end residues are part of each CDR3. The D gene is left open where the match is weak. The size of a clone is reported for some rows only, either as once, few or many, or as a class for expanded clones.

V: TRBV6-2/TRBV6-3; D: .; size: .; J: TRBJ2-5; DNA: TGTGCCAGCGGGGACTTCCAAGAGACCCAGTACTTC; CDR3: CASGDFQETQYF
V: TRBV7-9; D: .; size: few; J: TRBJ2-7; DNA: TGTGCCAGCAGCTTAGAGGGCCCTAGCGAGCAGTACTTC; CDR3: CASSLEGPSEQYF
V: TRBV29-1; D: .; size: .; J: TRBJ2-3; DNA: TGCAGCGTTGAAGAGATGACAGCAGATACGCAGTATTTT; CDR3: CSVEEMTADTQYF
V: TRBV25-1; D: .; size: .; J: TRBJ2-7; DNA: TGTGCCAGCAGACAAAACGCCGAGCAGTACTTC; CDR3: CASRQNAEQYF
V: TRBV19; D: TRBD1; size: few; J: TRBJ2-1; DNA: TGTGCCAGTAGTATAGAACGACAGGGAACAAATGAGCAGTTCTTC; CDR3: CASSIERQGTNEQFF
V: TRBV7-2; D: .; size: .; J: TRBJ2-7; DNA: TGTGCCAGCAGCATCAGGGGAAGCGAGCAGTACTTC; CDR3: CASSIRGSEQYF
V: TRBV6-2/TRBV6-3; D: TRBD1; size: many; J: TRBJ1-5; DNA: TGTGCCAGCAGTTACATTATGGACAGGAGGATTAGCAATCAGCCCCAGCATTTT; CDR3: CASSYIMDRRISNQPQHF
V: TRBV6-2/TRBV6-3; D: .; size: few; J: TRBJ1-1; DNA: TGTGCCAGCAGTTACCGCGGGGGCTATGCTTTCTTT; CDR3: CASSYRGGYAFF
V: TRBV27; D: TRBD2; size: many; J: TRBJ2-1; DNA: TGTGCCAGCAGTTTACCGATGGCGGGGGACCGGAGCTCCTACAATGAGCAGTTCTTC; CDR3: CASSLPMAGDRSSYNEQFF
V: TRBV7-2; D: .; size: few; J: TRBJ1-1; DNA: TGTGCCAGCAGCTCCCGGGGAGAAGGGGTGATGAACACTGAAGCTTTCTTT; CDR3: CASSSRGEGVMNTEAFF
V: TRBV12-3/TRBV12-4; D: .; size: .; J: TRBJ2-3; DNA: TGTGCCAGCAGTTTGGCGGGGGCAAAGGATACGCAGTATTTT; CDR3: CASSLAGAKDTQYF
V: TRBV7-8; D: .; size: many; J: TRBJ1-2; DNA: TGTGCCAGCAGCTTAGAACGGGCCCTAAACTATGGCTACACCTTC; CDR3: CASSLERALNYGYTF
V: TRBV28; D: .; size: .; J: TRBJ2-1; DNA: TGTGCCAGCAGCCTAACCCAGTGGCTGCAGAGCTCCTACAATGAGCAGTTCTTC; CDR3: CASSLTQWLQSSYNEQFF
V: TRBV7-2; D: TRBD1; size: many; J: TRBJ2-1; DNA: TGTGCCAGCAGCTTAGTTTGGACAGGGGGCTCCTACAATGAGCAGTTCTTC; CDR3: CASSLVWTGGSYNEQFF
V: TRBV9; D: TRBD1; size: .; J: TRBJ2-1; DNA: TGTGCCAGCAGCGTAGGGACGACAGGGCCGAGCTCCTACAATGAGCAGTTCTTC; CDR3: CASSVGTTGPSSYNEQFF
V: TRBV29-1; D: .; size: once; J: TRBJ2-7; DNA: TGCAGCGTCGCTCAGGGGGTAGCGGCAAACTACGAGCAGTACTTC; CDR3: CSVAQGVAANYEQYF
V: TRBV7-6; D: .; size: .; J: TRBJ2-3; DNA: TGTGCCAGCAGCTCGCCAGCTAGCACAGATACGCAGTATTTT; CDR3: CASSSPASTDTQYF
V: TRBV4-1; D: .; size: few; J: TRBJ1-1; DNA: TGCGCCAGCAGCCAAGTGGGGGACACCTTGAACACTGAAGCTTTCTTT; CDR3: CASSQVGDTLNTEAFF
V: TRBV14; D: .; size: .; J: TRBJ1-1; DNA: TGTGCCAGCAGCCCTCTCGTGGGGAGCACTGAAGCTTTCTTT; CDR3: CASSPLVGSTEAFF
V: TRBV20-1; D: .; size: few; J: TRBJ2-5; DNA: TGCAGTGCTAGAGTTAGATGGGAGACCCAGTACTTC; CDR3: CSARVRWETQYF
V: TRBV7-6; D: .; size: .; J: TRBJ2-1; DNA: TGTGCCAGCAGCTTCAAACCCTCCACCGGGTCTCAGGTCTATGAGCAGTTCTTC; CDR3: CASSFKPSTGSQVYEQFF
V: TRBV12-3/TRBV12-4; D: .; size: .; J: TRBJ1-5; DNA: TGTGCCAGCAGTTCCACAGGGAGCAATCAGCCCCAGCATTTT; CDR3: CASSSTGSNQPQHF
V: TRBV19; D: TRBD1; size: .; J: TRBJ1-2; DNA: TGTGCCAGTAGTCCCTCCGGGACAGTGACCTATGGCTACACCTTC; CDR3: CASSPSGTVTYGYTF
V: TRBV11-2; D: .; size: .; J: TRBJ1-3; DNA: TGTGCCAGCAGCTCAATACAGGGTCATGTTGGAAACACCATATATTTT; CDR3: CASSSIQGHVGNTIYF
V: TRBV11-2; D: TRBD1; size: many; J: TRBJ2-3; DNA: TGTGCCAGCAGCTCCCGGGACAGGGGAACAGATACGCAGTATTTT; CDR3: CASSSRDRGTDTQYF
V: TRBV28; D: .; size: .; J: TRBJ2-7; DNA: TGTGCCAGCAGTCCCCCGGGGGGCAGGGGTTCCTACGAGCAGTACTTC; CDR3: CASSPPGGRGSYEQYF